This T cell receptor beta chain was identified in a study of cytomegalovirus exposure and HLA in healthy donors. A multiplex PCR was run with 60 Vbeta primers and 13 Jbeta primers. The repertoire was sequenced with immunoSEQ multiplex PCR; TCRdb's copy has only in-frame clones and lacks some. Of about 110,000 clones listed, nearly 80% are singletons. The J segment lost 3 bases and the V segment lost 6 bases, leaving 7 bases of the junction unmatched. The germline gives CDR1 SGHDT, CDR2 YYEEEE. The CDR3 has 14 residues. V gene TRBV5-6 combines with J gene TRBJ2-7, with 9 positions matching TRBD1. The sequence was obtained from a young woman in good health and CMV-seronegative. The specimen sequenced was PBMCs. As DNA, the CDR3 is TGTGCCAGCAATGACGGGACAGGGTACTACGAGCAGTACTTC. The encoded protein is CASNDGTGYYEQYF.